The clone carrying this TCR beta chain was seen a few times. TCRdb re-derived calls from the RT-PCR reads in MiXCR, one entry per CDR3 protein. Of 900,000 to 1,000,000 distinct CDR3 sequences listed, about 20% are singletons. This sample is part of a study of patients and donors after allogeneic stem cell transplantation. The V end was cut by 2 bases, the J end by 5 bases, with 12 bases between. The germline V gene has CDR1 MNHEY and CDR2 SVGAGI. The CDR3 totals 14 residues. Specimen: blood, either unsorted or a sorted T cell fraction (not recorded which). The V gene is TRBV6-5, the J gene TRBJ1-2, with D hard to call. This TCR was recovered from a human donor who was either an allogeneic HSCT recipient or a stem cell or donor lymphocyte infusion donor (not recorded which). It is not recorded whose cells these are; they may come from a transplant donor. DNA of the CDR3: TGTGCCAGCAGTTACCGCGGCGATCCTTATGGCTACACCTTC. Translation: CASSYRGDPYGYTF.